Here is one T cell receptor (beta chain) with its context. TCRdb keeps only in-frame clones here, not all; method: immunoSEQ multiplex PCR. The table includes over 350,000 clones, more than 85% detected once. The data originate from a study of Ad26.COV2.S vaccination and SARS-CoV-2 variants. Turning to the study itself: Donor got 5x10^10 or 1x10^11 viral particles of Ad26.COV2.S.

Specified treatment: around 19 received Ad26.COV2.S at low or high dose, single or two shots; about 5 received placebo; per-sample allocation not given. On day 63 after the first injection, vaccine and placebo recipients gave samples. The V end lost 4 bases, the J end lost 8 bases, and 17 bases lay between the germline ends. CDR3 length equals 13 residues. The germline CDR1 and CDR2 sequences are SQVTM and ANQGSEA. Source: peripheral blood, taken in a trial of Ad26.COV2.S vaccine versus placebo. The J gene is TRBJ1-2, the V gene TRBV29-1, with D possibly being TRBD1 (5 bases). The sequence derives from a person between 18 and 65 years old who received the Ad26.COV2.S COVID-19 vaccine or a placebo. The CDR3 sequence is CSVGVGDWGGYTF. CDR3 bases: TGCAGCGTTGGTGTCGGAGACTGGGGGGGCTACACCTTC.